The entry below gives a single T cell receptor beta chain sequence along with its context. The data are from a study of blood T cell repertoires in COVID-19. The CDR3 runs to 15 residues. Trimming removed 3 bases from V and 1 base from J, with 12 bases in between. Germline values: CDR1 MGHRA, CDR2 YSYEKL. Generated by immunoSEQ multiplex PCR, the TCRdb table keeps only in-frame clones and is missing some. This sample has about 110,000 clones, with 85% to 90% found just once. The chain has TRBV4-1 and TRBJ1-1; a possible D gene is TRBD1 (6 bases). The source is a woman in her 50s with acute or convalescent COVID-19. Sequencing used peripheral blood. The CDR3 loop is CASSHRGQPNTEAFF. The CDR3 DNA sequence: TGCGCCAGCAGCCACAGAGGACAGCCGAACACTGAAGCTTTCTTT.